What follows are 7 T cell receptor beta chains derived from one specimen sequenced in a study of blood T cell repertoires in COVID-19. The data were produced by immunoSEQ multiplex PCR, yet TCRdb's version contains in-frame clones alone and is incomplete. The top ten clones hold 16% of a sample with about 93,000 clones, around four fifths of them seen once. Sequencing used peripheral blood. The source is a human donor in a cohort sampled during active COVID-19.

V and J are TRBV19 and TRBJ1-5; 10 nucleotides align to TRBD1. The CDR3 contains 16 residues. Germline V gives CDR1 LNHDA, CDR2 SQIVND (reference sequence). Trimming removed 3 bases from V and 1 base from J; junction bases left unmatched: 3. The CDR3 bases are TGTGCCAGTAGTATCGGGGACAGGGGAAGCAATCAGCCCCAGCATTTT. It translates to CASSIGDRGSNQPQHF.

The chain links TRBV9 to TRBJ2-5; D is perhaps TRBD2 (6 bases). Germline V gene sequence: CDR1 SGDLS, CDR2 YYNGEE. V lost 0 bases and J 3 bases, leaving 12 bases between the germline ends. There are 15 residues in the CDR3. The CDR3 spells CASSVAGSPKETQYF. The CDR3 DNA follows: TGTGCCAGCAGCGTAGCCGGGAGTCCGAAAGAGACCCAGTACTTC.

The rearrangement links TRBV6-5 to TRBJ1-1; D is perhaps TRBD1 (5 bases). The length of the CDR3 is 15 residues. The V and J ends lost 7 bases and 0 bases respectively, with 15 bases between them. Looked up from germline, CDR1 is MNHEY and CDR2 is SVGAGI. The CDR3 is CASIPPEGMNTEAFF. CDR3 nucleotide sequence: TGTGCCAGCATTCCCCCGGAGGGGATGAACACTGAAGCTTTCTTT.

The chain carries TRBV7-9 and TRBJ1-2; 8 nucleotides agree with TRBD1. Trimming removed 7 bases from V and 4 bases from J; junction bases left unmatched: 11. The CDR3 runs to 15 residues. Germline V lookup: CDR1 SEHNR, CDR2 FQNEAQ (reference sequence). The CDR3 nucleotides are TGTGCCAGCACCAATCGACAGGGGAGCGTCTATGGCTACACCTTC. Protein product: CASTNRQGSVYGYTF. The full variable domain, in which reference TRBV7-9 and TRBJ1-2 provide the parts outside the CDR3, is DTGVSQNPRHKITKRGQNVTFRCDPISEHNRLYWYRQTLGQGPEFLTYFQNEAQLEKSRLLSDRFSAERPKGSFSTLEIQRTEQGDSAMYLCASTNRQGSVYGYTFGSGTRLTVV.

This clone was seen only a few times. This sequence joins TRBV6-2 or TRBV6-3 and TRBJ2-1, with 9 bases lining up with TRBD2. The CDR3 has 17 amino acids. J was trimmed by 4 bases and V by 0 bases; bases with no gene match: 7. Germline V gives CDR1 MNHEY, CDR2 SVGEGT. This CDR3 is CASSYSPPSGIYNEQFF. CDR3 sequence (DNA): TGTGCCAGCAGTTACTCCCCCCCTAGCGGGATTTACAATGAGCAGTTCTTC.

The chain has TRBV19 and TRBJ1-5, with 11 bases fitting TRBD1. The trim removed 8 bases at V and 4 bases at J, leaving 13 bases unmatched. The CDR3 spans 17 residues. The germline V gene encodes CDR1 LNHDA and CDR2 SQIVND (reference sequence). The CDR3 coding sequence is TGTGCCAGTGAATATTCCCCGGGACAGGGGGTAAATCAGCCCCAGCATTTT. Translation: CASEYSPGQGVNQPQHF.

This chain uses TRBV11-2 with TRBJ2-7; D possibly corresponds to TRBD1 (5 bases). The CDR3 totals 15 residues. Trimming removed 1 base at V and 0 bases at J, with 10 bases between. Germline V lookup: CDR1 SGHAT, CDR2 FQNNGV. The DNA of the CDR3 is TGTGCCAGCAGCTTAGTCACAGGTCTCTCCTACGAGCAGTACTTC. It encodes CASSLVTGLSYEQYF.